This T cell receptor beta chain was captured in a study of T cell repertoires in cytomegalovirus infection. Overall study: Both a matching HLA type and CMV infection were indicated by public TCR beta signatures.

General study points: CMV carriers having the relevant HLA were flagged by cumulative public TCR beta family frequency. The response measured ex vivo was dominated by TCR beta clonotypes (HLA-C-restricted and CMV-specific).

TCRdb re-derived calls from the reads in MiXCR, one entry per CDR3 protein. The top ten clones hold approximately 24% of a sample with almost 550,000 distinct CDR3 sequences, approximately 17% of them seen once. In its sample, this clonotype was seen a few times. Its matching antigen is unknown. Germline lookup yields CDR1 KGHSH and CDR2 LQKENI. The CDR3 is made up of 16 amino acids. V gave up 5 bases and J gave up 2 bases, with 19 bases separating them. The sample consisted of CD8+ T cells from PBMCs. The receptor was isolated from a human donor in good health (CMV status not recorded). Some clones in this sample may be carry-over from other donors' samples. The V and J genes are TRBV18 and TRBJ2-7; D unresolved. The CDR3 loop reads CASSTSLRLGPYEQYF. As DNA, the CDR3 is TGTGCCAGCTCAACCAGTCTCCGGTTGGGCCCCTACGAGCAGTACTTC.